A selection of T cell receptor beta chains follows, all from one sample in a study of T cell responses to AZD1222 COVID-19 vaccine. Assay used: immunoSEQ multiplex PCR; TCRdb lists only in-frame clones, some missing. The sample lists about 80,000 clones, over 75% occurring once. Sample: peripheral blood, taken 28 days after the second AZD1222 dose. The source is an adult who received the AZD1222 COVID-19 vaccine. Each CDR3 is given with its conserved first and last residue. The D gene is left open where the match is weak. Expanded clones get a size class; other rows say once, few or many, or leave the size out.

v_call	cdr3_length	j_call	clone_size	d_call	cdr3_nt	cdr3_aa
TRBV9	13	TRBJ1-2	NA	NA	TGTGCCAGCAGCGCGGACGGCTTTTATGGCTACACCTTC	CASSADGFYGYTF
TRBV4-3	16	TRBJ2-3	NA	TRBD2	TGCGCCAGCAGCCAAGAGGGGACTAGCGGGAGGGATACGCAGTATTTT	CASSQEGTSGRDTQYF
TRBV6-5	14	TRBJ1-2	few	NA	TGTGCCAGCCGATACTTAACAGGAAACTATGGCTACACCTTC	CASRYLTGNYGYTF
TRBV11-3	15	TRBJ2-3	NA	TRBD2	TGTGCCAGCAGCTTTGGAACGGGGGAGGGAGATACGCAGTATTTT	CASSFGTGEGDTQYF
TRBV27	15	TRBJ1-4	few	TRBD1	TGTGCCAGCAGCTACTCCGGGACAGGCACTGAAAAACTGTTTTTT	CASSYSGTGTEKLFF
TRBV1	14	TRBJ1-1	NA	NA	TGCACCAGCAGCCAAGGAAACGGGACCGCTGAAGCTTTCTTT	CTSSQGNGTAEAFF
TRBV28	16	TRBJ1-3	NA	NA	TGTGCCAGCAGTTCGGCAGGGGTGCCTTCTGGAAACACCATATATTTT	CASSSAGVPSGNTIYF
TRBV7-3	14	TRBJ2-5	NA	TRBD2	TGTGCCAGCAGCTTAGGGGCGGGGGGAGAGACCCAGTACTTC	CASSLGAGGETQYF
TRBV6-5	14	TRBJ2-5	NA	NA	TGTGCCAGCAGTCCTTGGGGTGCGGGGGAGACCCAGTACTTC	CASSPWGAGETQYF
TRBV5-6	15	TRBJ1-2	NA	TRBD1	TGTGCCAGCAGCTTAGGGACAGGGGGCGACTATGGCTACACCTTC	CASSLGTGGDYGYTF
TRBV28	19	TRBJ2-3	NA	TRBD2	TGTGCCAGCAGTTCCCGTCCGGGACTAGCGGGGTCATACACAGATACGCAGTATTTT	CASSSRPGLAGSYTDTQYF
TRBV20-1	14	TRBJ1-5	NA	TRBD1	TGCAGTGCTAGTGACAGGGGAAGCAATCAGCCCCAGCATTTT	CSASDRGSNQPQHF
TRBV10-3	18	TRBJ2-3	once	TRBD2	TGTGCCATCAGTGGCGAGTATGGCAGCGGGGTTAGCACAGATACGCAGTATTTT	CAISGEYGSGVSTDTQYF
TRBV2	16	TRBJ2-4	NA	NA	TGTGCCAGCAGTCGCGACAGCCGCCTAGCCAAAAACATTCAGTACTTC	CASSRDSRLAKNIQYF
TRBV4-1	17	TRBJ2-2	NA	NA	TGCGCCAGCAGCCAAGCTGGCCGGGGTCAGGACACCGGGGAGCTGTTTTTT	CASSQAGRGQDTGELFF
TRBV7-9	16	TRBJ2-3	NA	TRBD2	TGTGCCAGCAGCCCGAGACTAGCGGGTAGCACAGATACGCAGTATTTT	CASSPRLAGSTDTQYF
TRBV24-1	12	TRBJ2-3	NA	NA	TGTGCCACCAGTGCAGGGGTAGATACGCAGTATTTT	CATSAGVDTQYF
TRBV30	12	TRBJ2-3	NA	NA	TGTGCCTGGGATTTCCGGCCGGGGACGCAGTATTTT	CAWDFRPGTQYF
TRBV11-2	13	TRBJ2-5	once	NA	TGTGCCAGCAGCCGCCCGGGACGGGAGACCCAGTACTTC	CASSRPGRETQYF
TRBV5-5	13	TRBJ1-1	NA	NA	TGTGCCAGCAGCTTCTCCTTGGACACTGAAGCTTTCTTT	CASSFSLDTEAFF
TRBV6-2/TRBV6-3	16	TRBJ1-2	few	NA	TGTGCCAGCAGTTACTCCGCTCCGCCGGGGGTCTATGGCTACACCTTC	CASSYSAPPGVYGYTF
TRBV28	15	TRBJ1-2	NA	TRBD1	TGTGCCAGCAGTTTGGGGACAGGACCAAACTATGGCTACACCTTC	CASSLGTGPNYGYTF
TRBV4-2	15	TRBJ2-3	medium-sized	NA	TGTGCCAGCAGCCAAGATTTGCGCGTCACAGATACGCAGTATTTT	CASSQDLRVTDTQYF
TRBV10-3	17	TRBJ2-6	NA	NA	TGTGCCATCAGTGGTTACGGGGGTAGCTCTGGGGCCAACGTCCTGACTTTC	CAISGYGGSSGANVLTF